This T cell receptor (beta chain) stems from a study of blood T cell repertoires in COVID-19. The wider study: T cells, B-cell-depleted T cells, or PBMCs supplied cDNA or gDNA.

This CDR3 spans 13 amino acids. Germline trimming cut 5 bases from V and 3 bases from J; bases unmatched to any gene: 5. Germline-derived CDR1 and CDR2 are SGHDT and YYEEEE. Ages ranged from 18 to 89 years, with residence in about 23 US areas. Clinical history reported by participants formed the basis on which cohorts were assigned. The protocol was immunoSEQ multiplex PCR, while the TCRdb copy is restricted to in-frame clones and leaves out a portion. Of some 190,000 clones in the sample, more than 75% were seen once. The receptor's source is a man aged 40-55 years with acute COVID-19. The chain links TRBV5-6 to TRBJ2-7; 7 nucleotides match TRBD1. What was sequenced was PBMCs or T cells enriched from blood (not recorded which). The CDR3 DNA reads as TGTGCCAGCAGGGGACAGATTAACTACGAGCAGTACTTC. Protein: CASRGQINYEQYF.